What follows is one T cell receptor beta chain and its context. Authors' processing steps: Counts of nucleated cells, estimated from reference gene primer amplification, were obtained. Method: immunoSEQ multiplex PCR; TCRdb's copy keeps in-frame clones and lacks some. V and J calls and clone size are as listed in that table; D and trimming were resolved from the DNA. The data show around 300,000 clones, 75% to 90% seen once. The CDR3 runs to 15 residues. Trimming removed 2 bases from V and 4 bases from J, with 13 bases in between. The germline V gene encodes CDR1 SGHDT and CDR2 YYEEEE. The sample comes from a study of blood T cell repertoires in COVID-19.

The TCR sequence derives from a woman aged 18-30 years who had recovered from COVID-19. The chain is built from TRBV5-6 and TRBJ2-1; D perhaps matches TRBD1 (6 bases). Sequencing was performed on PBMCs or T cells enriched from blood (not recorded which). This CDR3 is CASSLPGTGYNEQFF. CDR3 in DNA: TGTGCCAGCAGCTTACCGGGAACAGGGTACAATGAGCAGTTCTTC.